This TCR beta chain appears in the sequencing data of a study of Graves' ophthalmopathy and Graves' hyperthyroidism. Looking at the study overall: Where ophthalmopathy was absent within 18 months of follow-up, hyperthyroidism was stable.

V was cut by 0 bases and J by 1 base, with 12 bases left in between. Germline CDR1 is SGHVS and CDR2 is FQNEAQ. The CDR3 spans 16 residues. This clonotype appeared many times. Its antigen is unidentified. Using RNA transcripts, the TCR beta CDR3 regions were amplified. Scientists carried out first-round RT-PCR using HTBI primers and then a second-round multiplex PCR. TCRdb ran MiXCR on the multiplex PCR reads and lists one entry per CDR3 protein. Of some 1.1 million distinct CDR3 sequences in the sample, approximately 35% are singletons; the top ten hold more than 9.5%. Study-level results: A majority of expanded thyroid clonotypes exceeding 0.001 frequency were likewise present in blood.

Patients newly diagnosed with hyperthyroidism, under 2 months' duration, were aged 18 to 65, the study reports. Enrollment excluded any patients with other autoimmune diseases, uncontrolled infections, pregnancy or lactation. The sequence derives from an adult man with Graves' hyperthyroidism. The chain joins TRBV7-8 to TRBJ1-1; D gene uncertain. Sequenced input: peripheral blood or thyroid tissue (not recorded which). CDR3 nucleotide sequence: TGTGCCAGCAGCTTAGCGGCCCTATCAGCGAACACTGAAGCTTTCTTT. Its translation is CASSLAALSANTEAFF.